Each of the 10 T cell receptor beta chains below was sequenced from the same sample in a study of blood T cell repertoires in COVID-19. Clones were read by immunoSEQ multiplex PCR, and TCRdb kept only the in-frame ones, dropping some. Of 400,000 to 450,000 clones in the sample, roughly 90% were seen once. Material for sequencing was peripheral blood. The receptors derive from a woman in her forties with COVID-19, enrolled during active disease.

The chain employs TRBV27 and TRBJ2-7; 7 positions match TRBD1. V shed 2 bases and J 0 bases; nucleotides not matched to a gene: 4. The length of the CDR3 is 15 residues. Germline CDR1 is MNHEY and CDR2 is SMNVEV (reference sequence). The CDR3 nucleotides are TGTGCCAGCAGTTTAGTTCGGGACAGCTCCTACGAGCAGTACTTC. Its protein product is CASSLVRDSSYEQYF.

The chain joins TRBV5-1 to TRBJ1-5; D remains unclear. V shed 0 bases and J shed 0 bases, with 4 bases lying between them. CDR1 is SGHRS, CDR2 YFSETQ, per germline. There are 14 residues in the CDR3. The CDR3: CASSLGVSNQPQHF. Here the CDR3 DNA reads TGCGCCAGCAGCTTGGGCGTTAGCAATCAGCCCCAGCATTTT.

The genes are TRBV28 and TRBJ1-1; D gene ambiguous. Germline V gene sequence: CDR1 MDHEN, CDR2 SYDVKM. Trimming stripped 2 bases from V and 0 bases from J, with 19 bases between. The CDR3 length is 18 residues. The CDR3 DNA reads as TGTGCCAGCAGTTTAAGAGGTCAGAGCCTTACGATGAACACTGAAGCTTTCTTT. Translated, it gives CASSLRGQSLTMNTEAFF. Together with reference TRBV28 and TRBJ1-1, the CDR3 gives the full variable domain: DVKVTQSSRYLVKRTGEKVFLECVQDMDHENMFWYRQDPGLGLRLIYFSYDVKMKEKGDIPEGYSVSREKKERFSLILESASTNQTSMYLCASSLRGQSLTMNTEAFFGQGTRLTVV.

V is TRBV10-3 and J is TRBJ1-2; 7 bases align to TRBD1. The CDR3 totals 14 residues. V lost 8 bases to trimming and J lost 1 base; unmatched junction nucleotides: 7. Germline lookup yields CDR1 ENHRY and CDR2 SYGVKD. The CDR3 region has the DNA TGTGCCATCCGGGAGGGGGCCCTTAACTATGGCTACACCTTC. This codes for CAIREGALNYGYTF.

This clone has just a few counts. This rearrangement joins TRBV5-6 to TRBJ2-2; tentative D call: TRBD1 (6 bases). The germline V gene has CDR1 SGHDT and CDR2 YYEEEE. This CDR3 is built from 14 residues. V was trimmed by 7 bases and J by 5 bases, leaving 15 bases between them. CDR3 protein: CASQLQGWTGELFF. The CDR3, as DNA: TGTGCCAGCCAACTACAGGGTTGGACCGGGGAGCTGTTTTTT.

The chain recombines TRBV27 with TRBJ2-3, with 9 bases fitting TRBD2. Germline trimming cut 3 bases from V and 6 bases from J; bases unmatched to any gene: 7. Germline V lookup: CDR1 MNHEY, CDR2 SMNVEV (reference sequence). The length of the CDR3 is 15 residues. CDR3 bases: TGTGCCAGCAGTTTGTGGCGGGGGGGTGCCGATACGCAGTATTTT. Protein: CASSLWRGGADTQYF.

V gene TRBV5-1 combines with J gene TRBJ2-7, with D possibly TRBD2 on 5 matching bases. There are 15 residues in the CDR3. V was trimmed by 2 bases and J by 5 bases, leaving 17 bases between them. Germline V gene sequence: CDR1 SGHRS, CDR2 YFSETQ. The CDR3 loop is CASSFPTKTVDEQYF. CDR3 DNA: TGCGCCAGCAGCTTTCCGACTAAAACGGTAGACGAGCAGTACTTC.

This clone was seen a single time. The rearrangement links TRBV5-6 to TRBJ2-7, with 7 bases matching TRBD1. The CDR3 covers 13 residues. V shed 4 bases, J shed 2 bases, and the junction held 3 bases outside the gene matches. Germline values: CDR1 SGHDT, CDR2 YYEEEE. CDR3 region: CASSPGQPYEQYF. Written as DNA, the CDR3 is TGTGCCAGCAGCCCGGGACAGCCCTACGAGCAGTACTTC. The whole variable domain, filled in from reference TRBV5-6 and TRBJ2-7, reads DAGVTQSPTHLIKTRGQQVTLRCSPKSGHDTVSWYQQALGQGPQFIFQYYEEEERQRGNFPDRFSGHQFPNYSSELNVNALLLGDSALYLCASSPGQPYEQYFGPGTRLTVT.

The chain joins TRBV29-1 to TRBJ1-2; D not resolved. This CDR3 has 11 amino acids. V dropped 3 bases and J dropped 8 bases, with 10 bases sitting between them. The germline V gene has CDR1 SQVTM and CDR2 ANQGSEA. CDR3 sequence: CSVDFASGYTF. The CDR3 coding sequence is TGCAGCGTTGATTTTGCGTCCGGCTACACCTTC.

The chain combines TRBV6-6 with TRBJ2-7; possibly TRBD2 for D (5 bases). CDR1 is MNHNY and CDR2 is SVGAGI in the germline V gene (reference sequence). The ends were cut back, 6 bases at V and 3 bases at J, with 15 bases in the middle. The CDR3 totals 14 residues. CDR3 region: CASRDGGRRYEQYF. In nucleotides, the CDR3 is TGTGCCAGCAGAGACGGTGGGAGACGCTACGAGCAGTACTTC.